Listed below are T cell receptor beta chains from one sample, sequenced in a study of blood T cell repertoires in COVID-19. This table comes from immunoSEQ multiplex PCR, and its TCRdb copy is limited to in-frame clones, with some not included. Among roughly 300,000 clones listed, approximately 82% were seen once. Sequencing was performed on peripheral blood. Receptors originate from a woman aged 50 to 65 with acute or convalescent COVID-19. Each CDR3 is given with its conserved first and last residue. D genes are given only for firm matches. Clone sizes are given selectively: once, few, many, or a class where the clone is expanded.

J gene | D gene | clone size | CDR3 length | V gene | CDR3 protein | CDR3 DNA
TRBJ2-2 | - | - | 14 | TRBV10-1 | CASREGGNTGELFF | TGCGCCAGCAGGGAAGGGGGAAACACCGGGGAGCTGTTTTTT
TRBJ2-3 | TRBD1 | - | 15 | TRBV9 | CASSPDRGGTDTQYF | TGTGCCAGCAGCCCCGACAGGGGTGGCACAGATACGCAGTATTTT
TRBJ2-7 | - | - | 14 | TRBV7-3 | CASSLRLPAYEQYF | TGTGCCAGCAGCTTAAGACTTCCAGCCTACGAGCAGTACTTC
TRBJ2-1 | TRBD2 | - | 13 | TRBV10-3 | CAISEGRGNEQFF | TGTGCCATCAGTGAGGGGAGGGGCAATGAGCAGTTCTTC
TRBJ2-3 | TRBD1 | - | 16 | TRBV29-1 | CSVVKLDRAEEGTQYF | TGCAGCGTTGTCAAGTTGGACAGGGCGGAGGAGGGTACGCAGTATTTT
TRBJ2-3 | TRBD1 | - | 16 | TRBV7-8 | CASSLVGTGGGGTQYF | TGTGCCAGCAGCTTAGTGGGTACAGGGGGTGGTGGTACGCAGTATTTT
TRBJ2-1 | - | - | 15 | TRBV11-1 | CASRLGIASYNEQFF | TGTGCCAGCCGCCTAGGAATAGCCTCCTACAATGAGCAGTTCTTC
TRBJ1-2 | TRBD1 | - | 14 | TRBV18 | CASSRTGTGEGYTF | TGTGCCAGCTCACGTACCGGGACAGGGGAAGGCTACACCTTC
TRBJ2-2 | TRBD1 | - | 15 | TRBV30 | CAWKAPDRDTGELFF | TGTGCCTGGAAAGCCCCTGACAGGGACACCGGGGAGCTGTTTTTT
TRBJ1-3 | TRBD1 | - | 17 | TRBV9 | CASSPRTGGGSGNTIYF | TGTGCCAGCAGCCCCAGGACAGGTGGAGGCTCTGGAAACACCATATATTTT
TRBJ1-2 | - | few | 15 | TRBV6-1 | CASSEALGAVVGYTF | TGTGCCAGCAGTGAAGCGCTTGGGGCAGTTGTGGGCTACACCTTC
TRBJ1-2 | - | - | 13 | TRBV12-3/TRBV12-4 | CASSPIRTEPYTF | TGTGCCAGCAGCCCAATCCGGACTGAACCTTACACCTTC
TRBJ1-1 | - | - | 15 | TRBV27 | CASSLMPGENTEAFF | TGTGCCAGCAGTTTAATGCCCGGGGAGAACACTGAAGCTTTCTTT
TRBJ2-3 | - | - | 13 | TRBV21-1 | CARDRGEADTQYF | TGTGCCAGGGACAGGGGTGAGGCAGATACGCAGTATTTT
TRBJ2-1 | - | - | 13 | TRBV7-6 | CASSFSTDYKQFF | TGTGCCAGCAGCTTTTCTACTGACTACAAGCAGTTCTTC
TRBJ1-1 | - | - | 13 | TRBV6-5 | CASSRTLNTEAFF | TGTGCCAGCAGTCGTACACTGAACACTGAAGCTTTCTTT
TRBJ2-2 | TRBD2 | - | 16 | TRBV5-4 | CASSSSSGGEAGELFF | TGTGCCAGCAGCTCCTCTAGCGGGGGGGAAGCCGGGGAGCTGTTTTTT
TRBJ2-1 | - | - | 13 | TRBV30 | CAWKGGPYNEQFF | TGTGCCTGGAAGGGGGGGCCCTACAATGAGCAGTTCTTC
TRBJ2-1 | - | - | 16 | TRBV9 | CASSVAMGEANNEQFF | TGTGCCAGCAGCGTAGCCATGGGGGAGGCGAACAATGAGCAGTTCTTC
TRBJ1-4 | TRBD1 | - | 13 | TRBV19 | CASSATGGEKLFF | TGTGCCAGTAGTGCGACAGGGGGCGAAAAACTGTTTTTT
TRBJ2-7 | TRBD2 | - | 15 | TRBV5-4 | CASSSGSSGDYEQYF | TGTGCCAGCAGCTCTGGGAGTAGCGGGGATTACGAGCAGTACTTC
TRBJ1-1 | TRBD1 | - | 15 | TRBV7-2 | CASSPSRDRNTEAFF | TGTGCCAGCAGCCCCTCCCGGGACAGGAACACTGAAGCTTTCTTT
TRBJ1-1 | TRBD1 | - | 14 | TRBV20-1 | CSASDTGANTEAFF | TGCAGTGCTAGTGATACAGGGGCCAACACTGAAGCTTTCTTT
TRBJ2-2 | TRBD2 | - | 14 | TRBV30 | CAWSTSGFTGELFF | TGTGCCTGGTCGACTAGCGGCTTTACCGGGGAGCTGTTTTTT
TRBJ2-4 | TRBD1 | once | 15 | TRBV28 | CASSKTGGLSGIQYF | TGTGCCAGCAGCAAGACAGGGGGCCTCTCGGGCATTCAGTACTTC
TRBJ1-1 | - | - | 13 | TRBV7-9 | CASTRFGGTEAFF | TGTGCCAGCACCCGTTTCGGTGGCACTGAAGCTTTCTTT
TRBJ2-1 | - | - | 12 | TRBV12-3/TRBV12-4 | CASSLPSSEQFF | TGTGCCAGCAGTTTACCGTCTAGTGAGCAGTTCTTC
TRBJ1-1 | - | - | 17 | TRBV6-2/TRBV6-3 | CASSSRTGDWANTEAFF | TGTGCCAGCAGTTCTAGGACGGGGGACTGGGCGAACACTGAAGCTTTCTTT
TRBJ2-5 | TRBD1 | - | 14 | TRBV5-8 | CASSLHRGLETQYF | TGTGCCAGCAGCTTACACAGGGGGCTGGAGACCCAGTACTTC
TRBJ2-2 | - | - | 18 | TRBV21-1 | CASSMLDRHFSHTGELFF | TGTGCCAGCAGCATGTTAGACAGGCATTTCTCTCACACCGGGGAGCTGTTTTTT
TRBJ1-1 | - | - | 13 | TRBV18 | CASSWTENTEAFF | TGTGCCAGCTCGTGGACAGAGAACACTGAAGCTTTCTTT
TRBJ2-7 | TRBD1 | - | 17 | TRBV7-2 | CASSSNRPGQGLYEQYF | TGTGCCAGCAGCTCTAATCGTCCGGGACAGGGATTATACGAGCAGTACTTC
TRBJ1-3 | - | - | 14 | TRBV29-1 | CSVEGGGSGNTIYF | TGCAGCGTTGAGGGGGGAGGCTCTGGAAACACCATATATTTT
TRBJ1-1 | TRBD1 | - | 12 | TRBV4-2 | CASSQAGGEAFF | TGTGCCAGCAGCCAAGCAGGGGGTGAAGCTTTCTTT
TRBJ2-3 | TRBD2 | - | 16 | TRBV4-3 | CASSQDRAGGPDTQYF | TGCGCCAGCAGCCAAGACAGGGCGGGAGGGCCAGATACGCAGTATTTT
TRBJ1-1 | - | - | 15 | TRBV27 | CASRYSNWANTEAFF | TGTGCCAGCAGATATAGTAACTGGGCAAACACTGAAGCTTTCTTT
TRBJ2-3 | - | - | 14 | TRBV9 | CASSVDAGVDTQYF | TGTGCCAGCAGCGTAGACGCAGGGGTAGATACGCAGTATTTT
TRBJ1-2 | TRBD1 | few | 15 | TRBV4-3 | CASSQTGGARGGYTF | TGCGCCAGCAGCCAAACAGGGGGCGCCCGGGGTGGCTACACCTTC